Listed below are T cell receptor beta chains from one sample, sequenced in a study of T cells in Graves' hyperthyroidism and ophthalmopathy. TCRdb re-called the multiplex PCR reads through MiXCR, storing one row per CDR3 protein. The repertoire holds 300,000 to 450,000 distinct CDR3 sequences, less than 20% seen once, with about a quarter in the top ten. The sequenced sample consisted of blood. The receptors here all came from a woman younger than 35 with Graves' hyperthyroidism that later progressed to Graves' ophthalmopathy. CDR3s leave out the opening cysteine and the closing phenylalanine or tryptophan.

v_call,cdr3_aa
TRBV30,AWSGLAGKETQY
TRBV7-2,ASRSPSYNEQF
TRBV2,ASRGSAGDTQY
TRBV6-2/TRBV6-3,ASSRREGLDNEQF
TRBV6-5,ASSYSGTTNEKLF
TRBV2,ASSEATGNQPQH
TRBV5-8,ASIGHGQLNEKLF
TRBV4-1,ASSHKPGTSGKNEQF
TRBV12-3/TRBV12-4,ASSLLGITEAF
TRBV12-3/TRBV12-4,ASGGGLLGEQY
TRBV7-9,ASSLRAGGGYNEQF
TRBV20-1,SAPLAGGRYEQY
TRBV12-3/TRBV12-4,ASNQGGRANEQF
TRBV24-1,ATSDSGRPDYEQY
TRBV10-3,AISESRQSYEQY
TRBV20-1,SARQTANTEAF
TRBV7-2,ASSLAPFAGGIKQY
TRBV20-1,SARTATSGPRNEQF
TRBV7-9,ASSGGFGSLSYNEQF
TRBV3-2,ASSQTDRTSRQPQH
TRBV2,ASRIFYLDSGANVLT
TRBV10-3,AIGGREPGTDTQY
TRBV20-1,SASPSDGLWNTDTQY
TRBV27,ASNRWGSDTQY
TRBV12-3/TRBV12-4,ASTLGPGEYTEAF
TRBV11-2,ASSSFGHNYGYT
TRBV7-2,ASSLGWGVDGYT
TRBV6-2/TRBV6-3,ASSSLFGRLDEQY
TRBV2,ASTLDRAPYQPQH
TRBV5-1,ASSEEVRYGYT
TRBV18,ASSPPARGTDEQY
TRBV7-2,ASSLAGTMPSNEQF
TRBV15,ATSRAASGRVYEQY
TRBV5-1,ASSLGGGSNYGYT
TRBV7-9,ASVRSEDLGEQF
TRBV7-9,ASSSGGQGQTQY
TRBV14,ASSHTSAPTDTQY
TRBV30,AWSHSTADTQY
TRBV3-1,ASSPRTGFNYGYT
TRBV20-1,SARSGANTGELF
TRBV6-1,ASRRQGLSNQPQH
TRBV20-1,SARPASWDTQY
TRBV28,ASSLGREGQETQY
TRBV5-1,ASSLAPVDKNSPLH
TRBV6-1,ARTGTGGFEQY
TRBV11-2,ASSLGHRVKWTDTQY
TRBV20-1,SARDPNSGSRNEQY
TRBV10-3,ACRGATNEKLF
TRBV15,ATSRDGGEYEQY
TRBV6-1,AATPSGRTYEQY
TRBV10-1,ASSGTSGSTDTQY
TRBV3-1,ASSQDLIAGGSNTGELF
TRBV20-1,SARSPLAASSYNEQF
TRBV6-5,ASSYEGMGTGELF
TRBV4-2,ASSQDKWMLAGDTDTQY
TRBV15,ATSREERYNEQF
TRBV6-2/TRBV6-3,ASSYRTGANTEAF
TRBV6-1,ASSSGTSNTIRLF
TRBV7-8,ASTLWADYSNQPQH
TRBV16,ASRHLTGSSYEQY